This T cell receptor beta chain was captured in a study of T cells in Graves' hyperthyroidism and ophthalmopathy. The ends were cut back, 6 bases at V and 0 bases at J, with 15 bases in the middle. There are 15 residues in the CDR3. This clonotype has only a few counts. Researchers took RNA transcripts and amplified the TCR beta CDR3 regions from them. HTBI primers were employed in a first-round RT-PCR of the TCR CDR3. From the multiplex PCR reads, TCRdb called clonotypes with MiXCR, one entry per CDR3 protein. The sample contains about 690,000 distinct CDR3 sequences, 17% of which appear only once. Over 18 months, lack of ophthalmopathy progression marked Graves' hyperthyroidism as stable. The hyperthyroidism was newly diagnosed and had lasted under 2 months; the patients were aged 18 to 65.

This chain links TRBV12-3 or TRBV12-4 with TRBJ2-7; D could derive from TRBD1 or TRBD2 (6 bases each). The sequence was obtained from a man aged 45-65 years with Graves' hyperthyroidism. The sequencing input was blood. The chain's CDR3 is CASRYLGGSSYEQYF. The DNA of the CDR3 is TGTGCCAGCAGGTACCTCGGGGGCAGCTCCTACGAGCAGTACTTC.